This TCR beta chain is drawn from a study of long-term antiretroviral therapy in people with HIV. Study-wide points: HIV repertoires spanned tighter CDR3 length ranges than controls did. Repertoire dominance by clones expanded before ART was seen at all time points.

Comment on this clone: The antigen is unknown.

Sequencing relied on immunoSEQ assay v3.0, run at survey level. Samples were sequenced targeting about 40,000-50,000 T-cell genomes each. Using immunoSEQ multiplex PCR, the repertoire was profiled, and TCRdb retains in-frame clones only, with some absent. The table shows some 27,000 clones, with about 84% occurring only once. Each donor had at least one pre-ART and at least two post-ART PBMC samples. Germline V gene data show CDR1 as SGHTA and CDR2 as FQGTGA. V was clipped by 5 bases and J by 1 base; unmatched bases: 7. The CDR3 is 16 amino acids. This chain links TRBV7-3 with TRBJ2-1; 8 bases agree with TRBD2. This clonotype was sampled from a man in his forties with HIV. This specimen was unsorted PBMCs, taken about 5 years after starting antiretroviral therapy. CDR3 nucleotides: TGTGCCAGCAGCAATATAGCGGGAACTTCCTACAATGAGCAGTTCTTC. Translated: CASSNIAGTSYNEQFF.